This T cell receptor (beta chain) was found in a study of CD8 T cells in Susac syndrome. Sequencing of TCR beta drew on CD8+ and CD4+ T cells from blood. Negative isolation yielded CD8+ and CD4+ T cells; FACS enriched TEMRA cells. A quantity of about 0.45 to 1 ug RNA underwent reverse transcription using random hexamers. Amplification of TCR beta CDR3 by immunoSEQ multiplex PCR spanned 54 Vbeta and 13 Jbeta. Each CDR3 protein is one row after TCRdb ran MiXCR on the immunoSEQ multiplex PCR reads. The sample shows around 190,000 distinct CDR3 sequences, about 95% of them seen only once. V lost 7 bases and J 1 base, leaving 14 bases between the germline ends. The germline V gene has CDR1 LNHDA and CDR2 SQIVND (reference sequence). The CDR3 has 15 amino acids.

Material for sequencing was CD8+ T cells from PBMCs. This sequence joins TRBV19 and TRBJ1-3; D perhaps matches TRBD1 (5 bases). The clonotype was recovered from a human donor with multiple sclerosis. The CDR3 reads CASKTRDGSGNTIYF. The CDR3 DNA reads TGTGCCAGTAAAACCCGGGACGGTTCTGGAAACACCATATATTTT.